Included here is one T cell receptor (beta chain) sequence, with context. Its antigen is undetermined. Investigators separated out CD4+ T cells once about 10 days of culture had passed. This individual tested PCR-positive for SARS-CoV-2 infection between March and December 2020. BNT162b2 vaccine or mRNA-1273 vaccine was given to participants in two doses. IL-2 medium took the place of half the medium on both days 3 and 7. The protocol was immunoSEQ multiplex PCR, while the TCRdb copy is restricted to in-frame clones and leaves out a portion. Of some 31,000 clones in the sample, approximately 77% were seen once. This entry comes from a study of vaccination effects on CD4 cells after COVID-19. Study-wide context: ViraFEST used viral peptide pools to expand antigen-specific CD4+ T cells before sequencing.

Notes on the study in general: The study found marked clonal contraction of infection- and vaccine-induced clones late after vaccination.

Trimming left V 1 base short and J 4 bases short, with 13 bases between. Germline assignment: CDR1 SEHNR and CDR2 FQNEAQ (reference sequence). This CDR3 spans 15 amino acids. The J gene is TRBJ1-2, the V gene TRBV7-9, with D possibly matching TRBD1 (6 bases). The sequenced sample was CD4+ T cells from PBMCs cultured without peptide, obtained after COVID-19 vaccination. The receptor was derived from a human donor who had a prior SARS-CoV-2 infection. The CDR3 DNA sequence: TGTGCCAGCAGCTTAGGAGCCGGGACATTCTATGGCTACACCTTC. This translates into CASSLGAGTFYGYTF.